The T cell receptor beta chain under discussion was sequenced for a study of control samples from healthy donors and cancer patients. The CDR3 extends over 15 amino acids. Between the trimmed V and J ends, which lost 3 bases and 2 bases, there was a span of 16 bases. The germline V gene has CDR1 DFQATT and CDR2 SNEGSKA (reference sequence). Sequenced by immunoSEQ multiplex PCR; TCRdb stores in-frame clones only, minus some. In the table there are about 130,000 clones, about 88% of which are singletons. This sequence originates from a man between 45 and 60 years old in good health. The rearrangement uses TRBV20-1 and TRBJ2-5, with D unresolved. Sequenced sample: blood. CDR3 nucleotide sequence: TGCAGTGCTAGTGGTACCCCCACGGAACAAGAGACCCAGTACTTC. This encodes CSASGTPTEQETQYF.